Only one count was recorded for the clone carrying this T cell receptor (beta chain). This record comes from a study of cytomegalovirus exposure and HLA in healthy donors. Germline-derived CDR1 and CDR2 are WSHSY and SAAADI. Trimming at V came to 2 bases and at J to 0 bases, leaving 8 bases not matched to a gene. The CDR3 is 17 amino acids. Sequenced by immunoSEQ multiplex PCR; TCRdb stores in-frame clones only, minus some. The sample lists about 150,000 clones; more than 70% were seen once. This sequence joins TRBV10-2 and TRBJ2-7, with 9 positions matching TRBD1. The TCR comes from a human donor in good health. The sample was PBMCs. This CDR3 reads CASSEGQGNPISYEQYF. The CDR3 bases are TGCGCCAGCAGTGAGGGACAGGGGAATCCCATCTCCTACGAGCAGTACTTC.